The rows below give T cell receptor beta chains drawn from one sample of a study of cytomegalovirus exposure and HLA in healthy donors. Libraries were prepared by immunoSEQ multiplex PCR; TCRdb keeps only in-frame clonotypes and omits some of them. The table records 80,000 or so clones, under 70% of them present only once. Sequenced input: PBMCs. The receptors come from a man aged 30 to 39 in good health and CMV-seropositive. Both conserved end residues are part of each CDR3. Fields, in order: V gene, clone size, J gene, D gene, CDR3 protein, CDR3 DNA. A D gene is named only where the DNA matches it firmly. The listing skips clone size in some rows; elsewhere it reads once, few, many or a size class.

>TRBV5-6|-|TRBJ2-7|TRBD1
CASSLGTANAYEQYF
TGTGCCAGCAGCCTCGGGACAGCGAATGCCTACGAGCAGTACTTC
>TRBV5-1|few|TRBJ2-2|TRBD1
CASSAGTGFTGELFF
TGCGCCAGCAGTGCCGGGACAGGGTTCACCGGGGAGCTGTTTTTT
>TRBV6-5|-|TRBJ2-7|TRBD2
CAIGSTSGTYEQYF
TGTGCCATTGGGAGCACTAGCGGGACCTACGAGCAGTACTTC
>TRBV28|-|TRBJ1-2|-
CASRETEGYGYTF
TGTGCCAGCAGGGAGACCGAGGGCTATGGCTACACCTTC
>TRBV2|-|TRBJ2-2|TRBD2
CASMREGTGELFF
TGTGCCAGCATGCGGGAGGGCACCGGGGAGCTGTTTTTT
>TRBV5-1|-|TRBJ2-5|TRBD2
CASSSGTSGNQETQYF
TGCGCCAGCAGCAGCGGGACTAGCGGGAACCAAGAGACCCAGTACTTC
>TRBV4-3|-|TRBJ2-6|TRBD2
CASSQVWGGPGANVLTF
TGCGCCAGCAGCCAAGTTTGGGGGGGTCCTGGGGCCAACGTCCTGACTTTC
>TRBV12-5|few|TRBJ1-1|-
CASGWTDNTEAFF
TGTGCTAGTGGTTGGACAGACAACACTGAAGCTTTCTTT
>TRBV29-1|-|TRBJ2-2|TRBD2
CSVILAGVGELFF
TGCAGCGTCATTCTAGCGGGAGTTGGGGAGCTGTTTTTT
>TRBV7-2|-|TRBJ1-1|-
CASSRLSDTEAFF
TGTGCCAGCAGCCGGTTATCGGACACTGAAGCTTTCTTT
>TRBV11-3|few|TRBJ2-7|-
CASSLAASYEQYF
TGTGCCAGCAGCTTGGCGGCCTCCTACGAGCAGTACTTC
>TRBV19|-|TRBJ1-5|TRBD1
CASRPVGTGNQPQHF
TGTGCCAGTAGGCCAGTTGGGACAGGAAATCAGCCCCAGCATTTT
>TRBV18|-|TRBJ2-7|-
CASSPELLTYEQYF
TGTGCCAGCTCACCAGAACTACTGACCTACGAGCAGTACTTC
>TRBV27|once|TRBJ1-5|-
CASSSRGETQHF
TGTGCCAGCAGTTCCAGGGGCGAGACCCAGCATTTT
>TRBV7-3|-|TRBJ1-5|-
CASSFGGNQPQHF
TGTGCCAGCAGCTTCGGGGGGAATCAGCCCCAGCATTTT
>TRBV7-9|few|TRBJ1-5|-
CASSWGGAWQPQHF
TGTGCCAGCAGCTGGGGGGGGGCATGGCAGCCCCAGCATTTT
>TRBV5-1|-|TRBJ2-2|TRBD1
CASSTGQETGELFF
TGCGCCAGCAGCACGGGACAGGAGACCGGGGAGCTGTTTTTT
>TRBV6-5|-|TRBJ1-1|-
CASFRVTEAFF
TGTGCCAGCTTTCGGGTGACTGAAGCTTTCTTT
>TRBV28|few|TRBJ2-1|-
CASSITSFYGYNEQFF
TGTGCCAGCAGTATCACCTCCTTCTATGGCTACAATGAGCAGTTCTTC
>TRBV2|-|TRBJ1-6|TRBD1
CASSPSWGQYNSPLHF
TGTGCCAGCAGCCCTAGCTGGGGACAGTATAATTCACCCCTCCACTTT
>TRBV5-4|-|TRBJ2-3|-
CASSPAGGGGGDTQYF
TGTGCCAGCAGCCCGGCCGGCGGAGGGGGGGGAGATACGCAGTATTTT
>TRBV18|-|TRBJ1-4|TRBD1
CASSPAGTGGEKLFF
TGTGCCAGCTCACCCGCCGGGACAGGGGGTGAAAAACTGTTTTTT
>TRBV28|-|TRBJ2-4|-
CASSLRGNIQYF
TGTGCCAGCAGTTTAAGGGGAAACATTCAGTACTTC
>TRBV7-9|-|TRBJ2-1|-
CASSHLYSTTSYNEQFF
TGTGCCAGCAGCCATCTGTACAGCACCACTTCCTACAATGAGCAGTTCTTC
>TRBV30|few|TRBJ2-3|TRBD1
CAWSWQGAWDTQYF
TGTGCCTGGAGTTGGCAGGGGGCATGGGATACGCAGTATTTT
>TRBV11-2|-|TRBJ1-2|TRBD1
CASSFTIGQGWGGYTF
TGTGCCAGCAGCTTCACCATAGGACAGGGGTGGGGTGGCTACACCTTC
>TRBV6-1|-|TRBJ2-7|-
CASSGRGTYEQYF
TGTGCCAGCAGTGGACGGGGAACCTACGAGCAGTACTTC
>TRBV19|-|TRBJ2-1|-
CASSIVGGEQFF
TGTGCCAGTAGTATAGTAGGAGGCGAGCAGTTCTTC
>TRBV4-1|-|TRBJ1-2|-
CASSQDPGVVTNYGYTF
TGCGCCAGCAGCCAAGACCCGGGGGTTGTAACTAACTATGGCTACACCTTC
>TRBV7-2|-|TRBJ2-2|TRBD2
CASRGLAGGSNTGELFF
TGTGCCAGCAGAGGACTAGCGGGAGGTTCGAACACCGGGGAGCTGTTTTTT
>TRBV18|-|TRBJ2-7|-
CASSLGQSLRSYEQYF
TGTGCCAGCTCACTCGGACAGTCCCTTCGGTCCTACGAGCAGTACTTC
>TRBV6-4|-|TRBJ2-1|-
CASSESQRNEQFF
TGTGCCAGCAGTGAGTCCCAGCGCAATGAGCAGTTCTTC
>TRBV7-2|-|TRBJ1-2|-
CASSLVGQVYGYTF
TGTGCCAGCAGCTTAGTGGGTCAGGTCTATGGCTACACCTTC
>TRBV7-9|-|TRBJ2-7|-
CASSLAANAYEQYF
TGTGCCAGCAGCTTAGCAGCCAACGCCTACGAGCAGTACTTC
>TRBV10-3|-|TRBJ2-2|TRBD2
CATWTSGITGELFF
TGTGCCACCTGGACTAGCGGGATCACCGGGGAGCTGTTTTTT
>TRBV7-9|few|TRBJ2-3|TRBD2
CASSLSLAGSFAADTQYF
TGTGCCAGCAGCTTATCCCTAGCGGGGTCCTTTGCGGCAGATACGCAGTATTTT
>TRBV6-5|few|TRBJ1-5|-
CASSQNSNQPQHF
TGTGCCAGCAGCCAGAATAGCAATCAGCCCCAGCATTTT
>TRBV11-2|-|TRBJ2-7|-
CASKQAVGQYF
TGTGCCAGCAAACAGGCTGTGGGGCAGTACTTC
>TRBV6-1|-|TRBJ2-1|TRBD2
CASSEEREINEQFF
TGTGCCAGCAGTGAAGAGCGGGAAATAAATGAGCAGTTCTTC
>TRBV7-9|-|TRBJ2-1|TRBD2
CASSFSGRGYNEQFF
TGTGCCAGCAGTTTCAGCGGGAGGGGATACAATGAGCAGTTCTTC
>TRBV18|-|TRBJ1-2|TRBD1
CASSPFTGGAEEGYGYTF
TGTGCCAGCTCACCATTCACAGGGGGCGCGGAAGAGGGCTATGGCTACACCTTC
>TRBV28|-|TRBJ2-7|TRBD1
CASSLYITGTGIDEQYF
TGTGCCAGCAGTTTATATATCACCGGGACAGGGATAGACGAGCAGTACTTC
>TRBV4-2|few|TRBJ2-7|TRBD2
CASSHGLAVSYEQYF
TGTGCCAGCAGCCATGGACTAGCGGTCTCCTACGAGCAGTACTTC
>TRBV15|-|TRBJ1-5|-
CATNREGNQPQHF
TGTGCCACCAACAGGGAGGGCAATCAGCCCCAGCATTTT
>TRBV11-2|few|TRBJ1-2|-
CASSLAVVPNGYTF
TGTGCCAGCAGCTTAGCTGTAGTGCCGAATGGCTACACCTTC
>TRBV6-1|few|TRBJ2-4|-
CASSEEQGGGKNIQYF
TGTGCCAGCAGTGAAGAACAGGGCGGTGGCAAAAACATTCAGTACTTC
>TRBV2|few|TRBJ2-5|-
CASRPGRAGETQYF
TGTGCCAGCAGGCCCGGCAGGGCCGGGGAGACCCAGTACTTC
>TRBV7-7|-|TRBJ2-1|TRBD2
CASSLGTSGLKQFF
TGTGCTAGCAGCTTAGGGACTAGCGGCCTAAAGCAGTTCTTC
>TRBV5-6|-|TRBJ2-7|TRBD2
CASSWVTSGRPSTYEQYF
TGTGCCAGCAGCTGGGTGACTAGCGGGAGGCCGTCAACCTACGAGCAGTACTTC
>TRBV9|-|TRBJ2-5|TRBD2
CASSPHGASGVQETQYF
TGTGCCAGCAGCCCCCACGGGGCTAGCGGAGTCCAAGAGACCCAGTACTTC
>TRBV4-1|few|TRBJ2-7|TRBD2
CASSPGLGFWYEQYF
TGCGCCAGCAGCCCAGGACTAGGGTTTTGGTACGAGCAGTACTTC
>TRBV7-9|few|TRBJ2-7|-
CASARNSYEQYF
TGTGCCAGCGCGAGAAACTCCTACGAGCAGTACTTC
>TRBV6-1|-|TRBJ2-5|-
CASSEALVQETQYF
TGTGCCAGCAGTGAAGCGCTTGTCCAGGAGACCCAGTACTTC
>TRBV5-8|-|TRBJ1-1|-
CASSLEYRGGVITEAFF
TGTGCCAGCAGCTTGGAATACCGCGGGGGGGTAATCACTGAAGCTTTCTTT
>TRBV4-2|-|TRBJ2-7|TRBD2
CASSHEREVYEQYF
TGTGCCAGCAGCCATGAGCGGGAGGTCTACGAGCAGTACTTC
>TRBV19|-|TRBJ2-5|-
CASSIEADFQETQYF
TGTGCCAGTAGTATAGAGGCAGACTTCCAAGAGACCCAGTACTTC
>TRBV15|-|TRBJ2-3|-
CATSRVPRGGVPDTQYF
TGTGCCACCAGCAGAGTCCCTCGGGGTGGGGTGCCAGATACGCAGTATTTT
>TRBV11-2|few|TRBJ2-3|TRBD1
CASETGETDTQYF
TGTGCCAGCGAGACAGGGGAGACAGATACGCAGTATTTT
>TRBV29-1|-|TRBJ2-2|TRBD2
CSVGTSGNTGELFF
TGCAGCGTTGGGACTAGCGGGAACACCGGGGAGCTGTTTTTT
>TRBV5-1|-|TRBJ1-1|-
CASSLDKGGRWLEAFF
TGCGCCAGCAGCTTGGACAAAGGAGGGAGGTGGCTGGAAGCTTTCTTT